One sample yielded the 4 T cell receptor beta chains listed below, sequenced in a study of T cell repertoires in cytomegalovirus infection. TCRdb used MiXCR to reprocess the reads, holding one entry per CDR3 protein. The table has about half a million distinct CDR3 sequences, 30% to 35% seen once. No antigen has been identified for these receptors. Sequences were derived from cultured PBMCs, sampled from culture after CMV antigen stimulation. The receptor set was obtained from a human donor in good health (CMV status not recorded). Some clones in this sample may be carry-over from other donors' samples.

This clonotype was counted only a few times. The chain is built from TRBV7-2 and TRBJ2-2; D ambiguous. Deletions cut 1 base from V and 4 bases from J, with 10 bases between. The germline V gene encodes CDR1 SGHTA and CDR2 FQGNSA. The CDR3 is made up of 15 amino acids. CDR3 region: CASSLGFGSTGELFF. The CDR3 DNA is TGTGCCAGCAGCTTAGGATTCGGAAGCACCGGGGAGCTGTTTTTT.

The V call is TRBV7-2, the J call TRBJ2-7; 9 positions agree with TRBD2. CDR3 length equals 15 residues. V trimming: 1 base; J trimming: 5 bases; junction bases outside the gene matches: 6. CDR1 and CDR2 from the germline V gene are SGHTA and FQGNSA. CDR3 region: CASSLEAGGPNEQYF. For the CDR3, the DNA is TGTGCCAGCAGCTTAGAGGCGGGAGGGCCCAACGAGCAGTACTTC.

This clonotype has a count of ten or more. The rearrangement joins TRBV7-4 to TRBJ1-2, with TRBD1 as a possible D gene (5 bases). The length of the CDR3 is 16 residues. V lost 5 bases, J lost 6 bases, and 22 bases lay in between. Germline CDR1 and CDR2: SGHVT and SQSDAQ. CDR3 region: CASSHNLGRDTNGYTF. CDR3 nucleotides: TGTGCCAGCAGCCATAACCTCGGCAGGGATACAAATGGCTACACCTTC.

This clonotype was observed a few times. The chain employs TRBV28 and TRBJ2-7, with 10 positions matching TRBD2. Germline loops: CDR1 MDHEN, CDR2 SYDVKM. J lost 5 bases, V lost 5 bases, and 18 bases had no gene match. The CDR3 loop spans 18 amino acids. This CDR3 reads CASSPRIKREGPRDEQYF. CDR3 DNA sequence: TGTGCCAGCAGTCCTAGAATTAAGCGGGAGGGCCCGAGGGACGAGCAGTACTTC.